These 18 T cell receptor beta chains share one sample of origin, sequenced in a study of blood T cell repertoires in COVID-19. Method: immunoSEQ multiplex PCR; TCRdb's copy keeps in-frame clones and lacks some. Of approximately 300,000 clones in the sample, 70% to 90% were seen once. Sequencing was performed on peripheral blood. Receptors were obtained from a man younger than 30 who had recovered from COVID-19.

This sequence joins TRBV11-3 and TRBJ2-7, with 10 positions matching TRBD1. V trimming: 2 bases; J trimming: 2 bases; junction bases outside the gene matches: 3. Per the germline V gene, CDR1 is SGHNT and CDR2 is YENEEA. The CDR3 length is 15 residues. DNA for the CDR3: TGTGCCAGCAGCTTAAGGGGACAGGGGCCCTACGAGCAGTACTTC. As protein: CASSLRGQGPYEQYF.

The gene calls are TRBV27 and TRBJ2-7, with 8 positions matching TRBD1. Germline loops: CDR1 MNHEY, CDR2 SMNVEV (reference sequence). The trim removed 3 bases at V and 5 bases at J, leaving 12 bases unmatched. This CDR3 region has 16 residues. The CDR3 sequence is CASSFIGAGGFNEQYF. CDR3 coding DNA: TGTGCCAGCAGTTTCATCGGGGCAGGGGGCTTTAACGAGCAGTACTTC.

The V gene is TRBV7-6, the J gene TRBJ1-2, with TRBD1 matching over 9 bases. Germline V gene sequence: CDR1 SGHVS, CDR2 FNYEAQ. Trimming cost V 5 bases and J 0 bases; bases outside gene matches: 4. CDR3 size: 15 residues. The CDR3 reads CASSPTGGPNYGYTF. In DNA form, the CDR3 reads TGTGCCAGCAGCCCTACAGGGGGCCCTAACTATGGCTACACCTTC.

CDR3 bases: TGTGCCAGCAGCTTCGGTGGGACAGGGGATTCACCCCTCCACTTT. Protein sequence: CASSFGGTGDSPLHF. This chain joins TRBV7-6 and TRBJ1-6; 10 nucleotides align to TRBD1. Per germline, CDR1 SGHVS and CDR2 FNYEAQ. The length of the CDR3 is 15 residues. Trimming took 3 bases from V and 8 from J; bases not matched to a gene: 4. The variable domain in full, completed from reference TRBV7-6 and TRBJ1-6, reads GAGVSQSPRYKVTKRGQDVALRCDPISGHVSLYWYRQALGQGPEFLTYFNYEAQQDKSGLPNDRFSAERPEGSISTLTIQRTEQRDSAMYRCASSFGGTGDSPLHFGNGTRLTVT.

The chain has TRBV7-9 and TRBJ1-3; 10 bases line up with TRBD1. J gave up 4 bases and V 3 bases, and 6 bases lay outside the gene matches. The CDR3 is 16 amino acids. CDR1 is SEHNR, CDR2 FQNEAQ, per germline (reference sequence). CDR3 sequence (DNA): TGTGCCAGCAGCTTGGTCGACAGGGGGCCAGGAAACACCATATATTTT. This translates into CASSLVDRGPGNTIYF.

This clone was counted a single time. This sequence joins TRBV9 and TRBJ2-7; no definite D call. The ends were cut back, 3 bases at V and 6 bases at J, with 10 bases in the middle. This CDR3 is built from 12 residues. Germline CDR1 is SGDLS and CDR2 is YYNGEE. The CDR3 region is CASSASGGEQYF. The CDR3, as DNA: TGTGCCAGCAGCGCCTCCGGCGGCGAGCAGTACTTC.

In this sample, this clone turned up a few times. The genes are TRBV6-1 and TRBJ2-1; D not certain. Germline V gives CDR1 MNHNS, CDR2 SASEGT. Between the trimmed V and J ends, which lost 2 bases and 7 bases, there was a span of 9 bases. The length of the CDR3 is 13 residues. The CDR3 protein is CASSELNANEQFF. The CDR3 nucleotides are TGTGCCAGCAGTGAACTAAACGCGAATGAGCAGTTCTTC.

This chain connects TRBV12-3 or TRBV12-4 to TRBJ2-1; D gene ambiguous. CDR3 length: 12 amino acids. Deletions cut 5 bases from V and 10 bases from J, with 12 bases between. This CDR3 is CASSPLSSEQFF. The CDR3 DNA is TGTGCCAGCAGTCCCTTATCCTCCGAGCAGTTCTTC.

The chain links TRBV9 to TRBJ2-1, with D maybe TRBD2 (6 bases). The V gene's germline CDR1 is SGDLS and CDR2 YYNGEE. CDR3 length equals 14 residues. V was trimmed by 0 bases and J by 9 bases, leaving 13 bases between them. CDR3 bases: TGTGCCAGCAGCGTAGAGGTAGGCGGGACTGAGCAGTTCTTC. Protein: CASSVEVGGTEQFF.

The V and J genes are TRBV2 and TRBJ1-1, with a possible D match to TRBD1 (6 bases). Per the germline V gene, CDR1 is SNHLY and CDR2 is FYNNEI. Trimming stripped 0 bases from V and 3 bases from J, with 23 bases between. The CDR3 runs 19 residues. In DNA, the CDR3 is TGTGCCAGCAGTGAAGCGCTGACAGGACCCAATTCAAGGGACACTGAAGCTTTCTTT. This translates into CASSEALTGPNSRDTEAFF.

The J gene is TRBJ1-1, the V gene TRBV15; tentative D call: TRBD1 (5 bases). CDR1 is LNHNV and CDR2 is YYDKDF in the germline V gene (reference sequence). Trimming removed 0 bases at V and 5 bases at J, with 13 bases between. This CDR3 spans 15 amino acids. The CDR3 nucleotides are TGTGCCACCAGCAGAGATTCTATGGCAGGGACTGAAGCTTTCTTT. This encodes CATSRDSMAGTEAFF.

This sequence joins TRBV27 and TRBJ2-1, with D possibly TRBD2 on 5 matching bases. V gave up 0 bases and J gave up 2 bases, with 8 bases separating them. This CDR3 spans 15 amino acids. In germline, CDR1 is MNHEY, CDR2 SMNVEV (reference sequence). DNA for the CDR3: TGTGCCAGCAGTTTATCGGTCGGGGCCTACAATGAGCAGTTCTTC. Translating it yields CASSLSVGAYNEQFF.

In its sample, this clone was seen many times. The V gene is TRBV4-2, the J gene TRBJ2-6; TRBD2 matches at 7 bases. CDR3 length equals 16 residues. V lost 0 bases and J lost 2; bases outside the gene matches: 1. Germline V gene data show CDR1 as LGHNA and CDR2 as YNFKEQ. This CDR3 is CASSQDGGAGANVLTF. The CDR3 bases are TGTGCCAGCAGCCAAGATGGGGGGGCTGGGGCCAACGTCCTGACTTTC.

CDR3 sequence: CASSDREKYF. The DNA of the CDR3 is TGTGCCAGCAGTGACAGGGAAAAGTACTTC. The J gene is TRBJ2-7, the V gene TRBV6-1, with D tentatively TRBD1 (5 bases). From germline, CDR1 is MNHNS and CDR2 SASEGT. V lost 3 bases and J 11 bases, leaving 8 bases between the germline ends. This CDR3 contains 10 residues.

V gene TRBV5-6 combines with J gene TRBJ1-6, with D tentatively TRBD1 (5 bases). With 3 bases removed from V and 7 bases from J, the gap between germline ends came to 8 bases. The length of the CDR3 is 13 residues. Germline assignment: CDR1 SGHDT and CDR2 YYEEEE. The CDR3 sequence: CASSWTQNSPLHF. The CDR3 DNA reads TGTGCCAGCAGCTGGACACAGAATTCACCCCTCCACTTT.

This clone appeared a single time. This rearrangement joins TRBV19 to TRBJ2-7; 10 bases are shared with TRBD1. The V and J ends lost 5 bases and 4 bases, in that order; junction bases with no gene match: 5. The germline V gene encodes CDR1 LNHDA and CDR2 SQIVND (reference sequence). This CDR3 is 14 amino acids long. The CDR3 nucleotides are TGTGCCAGTAGTTGGGGGACAGGGGATTACGAGCAGTACTTC. Its translation is CASSWGTGDYEQYF.

The chain uses TRBV5-6 and TRBJ1-1, with a weak D call TRBD1 (6 bases). The V gene's germline CDR1 is SGHDT and CDR2 YYEEEE. V was trimmed by 2 bases and J by 4 bases, leaving 9 bases between them. CDR3 length: 13 amino acids. For the CDR3, the DNA is TGTGCCAGCAGCTTAGGGGGGGGCACTGAAGCTTTCTTT. This encodes CASSLGGGTEAFF.

This rearrangement joins TRBV11-2 to TRBJ1-1, with TRBD1 as a possible D gene (5 bases). Germline-derived CDR1 and CDR2 are SGHAT and FQNNGV. The CDR3 sequence is 15 residues long. V was cut by 2 bases and J by 3 bases, with 13 bases left in between. The CDR3 sequence: CASSLLGAGYTEAFF. In DNA, the CDR3 is TGTGCCAGCAGCTTATTAGGTGCAGGGTACACTGAAGCTTTCTTT.